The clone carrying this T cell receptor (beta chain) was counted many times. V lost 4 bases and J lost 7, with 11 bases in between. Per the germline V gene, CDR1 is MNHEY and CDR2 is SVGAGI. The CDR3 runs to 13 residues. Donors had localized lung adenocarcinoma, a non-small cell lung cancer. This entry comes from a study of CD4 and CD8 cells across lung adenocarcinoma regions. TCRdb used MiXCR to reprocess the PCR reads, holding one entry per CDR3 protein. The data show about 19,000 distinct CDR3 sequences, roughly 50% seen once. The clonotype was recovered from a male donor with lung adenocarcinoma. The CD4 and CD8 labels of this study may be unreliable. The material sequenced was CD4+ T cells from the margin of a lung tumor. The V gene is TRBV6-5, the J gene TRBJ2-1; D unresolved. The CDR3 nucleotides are TGTGCCAGCAGTTCCGTCAGAAAAAATGAGCAGTTCTTC. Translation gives CASSSVRKNEQFF.